These T cell receptor beta chains were read from a single sample in a study of blood T cell repertoires in COVID-19. Method: immunoSEQ multiplex PCR; TCRdb's copy keeps in-frame clones and lacks some. Of a few hundred thousand clones listed, 90% are singletons. Source material: peripheral blood. These receptors came from a woman between 55 and 75 years old with COVID-19, enrolled during active disease. Both conserved end residues are part of each CDR3. D genes are given only for firm matches. Rows give clone size only sometimes, using once, few, many, or a class for an expanded clone.

D	J	V	size	DNA	CDR3
.	TRBJ1-1	TRBV5-1	.	TGCGCCAGCAGTAACAGCATAAACACTGAAGCTTTCTTT	CASSNSINTEAFF
.	TRBJ1-2	TRBV5-4	.	TGTGCCAGCAGCTCCTTACTGGACAGTTCGGGCTACACCTTC	CASSSLLDSSGYTF
.	TRBJ1-1	TRBV7-6	.	TGTGCCAGCAGCTTAGGGAACAGGAACGTGAACACTGAAGCTTTCTTT	CASSLGNRNVNTEAFF
.	TRBJ1-3	TRBV5-1	.	TGCGCCAGCACCAAGGACAGTGTCTCTGGAAACACCATATATTTT	CASTKDSVSGNTIYF
TRBD1	TRBJ2-2	TRBV7-6	.	TGTGCCAGCAGCTACAGGGGATCGAACACCGGGGAGCTGTTTTTT	CASSYRGSNTGELFF
.	TRBJ2-7	TRBV6-6	once	TGTGCCAGCAGTTACGGGTCGGGGGAGCAGTACTTC	CASSYGSGEQYF
.	TRBJ1-5	TRBV6-6	.	TGTGCCAGCAGTTGGGACACGTCGGGCAGCAATCAGCCCCAGCATTTT	CASSWDTSGSNQPQHF
TRBD2	TRBJ2-3	TRBV15	.	TGTGCCACCAGCAGAGATGTAAGGACCGGGCTAGCGGGGGGAGATACGCAGTATTTT	CATSRDVRTGLAGGDTQYF
TRBD1	TRBJ2-5	TRBV6-5	.	TGTGCCAGCAGTTACAACGGACAGGCACAAGAGACCCAGTACTTC	CASSYNGQAQETQYF
TRBD1	TRBJ1-5	TRBV19	.	TGTGCCAGTAGTATGACAGGGTATCAGCCCCAGCATTTT	CASSMTGYQPQHF
.	TRBJ1-6	TRBV7-2	.	TGTGCCAGCAGCCCTGCCCATAGCTCCTATAATTCACCCCTCCACTTT	CASSPAHSSYNSPLHF
.	TRBJ1-2	TRBV7-9	.	TGTGCCAGCAGCTTAGTTTTGGGGGGTCGTGGCTACACCTTC	CASSLVLGGRGYTF
.	TRBJ1-4	TRBV6-2/TRBV6-3	.	TGTGCCAGCAGTTTCGAAACGAACAGGGCGACTAATGAAAAACTGTTTTTT	CASSFETNRATNEKLFF
.	TRBJ1-1	TRBV7-9	.	TGTGCCAGCAGCTTTCCAGACAGGTTCACTGAAGCTTTCTTT	CASSFPDRFTEAFF
TRBD2	TRBJ2-3	TRBV29-1	.	TGCAGCGTTGAAGACCCCGGGACTAGCGGGGGGGCCCGGGTAGATGATACGCAGTATTTT	CSVEDPGTSGGARVDDTQYF
.	TRBJ1-2	TRBV19	.	TGTGCCAGTGTACAGGGTCAAAGGGTAGATGGCTACACCTTC	CASVQGQRVDGYTF
.	TRBJ1-1	TRBV12-3/TRBV12-4	.	TGTGCCAGCAGTTTAGGACAGGCGACTGAAGCTTTCTTT	CASSLGQATEAFF
.	TRBJ2-7	TRBV10-2	.	TGCGCCAGCAGTGAAGCGGGACAGGTGATCGAGCAGTACTTC	CASSEAGQVIEQYF
.	TRBJ2-7	TRBV7-2	.	TGTGCCAGCAGCTTAAAAGCCTTTGCCGGACAGTTCTACGAGCAGTACTTC	CASSLKAFAGQFYEQYF
.	TRBJ2-2	TRBV10-3	.	TGTGCCATAGTCGCTTCAGGGAACGGGGAGCTGTTTTTT	CAIVASGNGELFF
.	TRBJ2-1	TRBV29-1	.	TGCAGCGTTGGAGGGTCAGCGAATGAGCAGTTCTTC	CSVGGSANEQFF
.	TRBJ1-1	TRBV6-1	few	TGTGCCAGCAGTGAAGGGAGGGTCACTGAAGCTTTCTTT	CASSEGRVTEAFF
.	TRBJ2-1	TRBV6-2/TRBV6-3	.	TGTGCCAGCAGTTACTCTCGAGGCCAACCCTACAATGAGCAGTTCTTC	CASSYSRGQPYNEQFF
TRBD1	TRBJ1-4	TRBV28	few	TGTGCCAGCAGAACGGGACAGGGGGGCGAAAAACTGTTTTTT	CASRTGQGGEKLFF
TRBD1	TRBJ1-3	TRBV4-3	.	TGCGCCAGCAGCCAACAGGGGGCTTCTGGAAACACCATATATTTT	CASSQQGASGNTIYF
TRBD1	TRBJ2-2	TRBV11-1	once	TGTGCCAGCAGTCTCAGGGGGTACACCGGGGAGCTGTTTTTT	CASSLRGYTGELFF
TRBD1	TRBJ1-5	TRBV3-1/TRBV3-2	.	TGTGCCAGCAGCCTTGGGACAGGGAGCAATCAGCCCCAGCATTTT	CASSLGTGSNQPQHF
.	TRBJ1-4	TRBV4-3	few	TGCGCCAGCAGCCCCCTGGCAGGGTTCGACGAAAAACTGTTTTTT	CASSPLAGFDEKLFF
TRBD1	TRBJ1-1	TRBV7-9	few	TGTGCCAGCAGCCTCGGGACAGGGTACACTGAAGCTTTCTTT	CASSLGTGYTEAFF
TRBD1	TRBJ2-5	TRBV10-1	once	TGCGCCAAGCCCGTTGGTCAGGGAGACAGGGGAATCCAAGAGACCCAGTACTTC	CAKPVGQGDRGIQETQYF